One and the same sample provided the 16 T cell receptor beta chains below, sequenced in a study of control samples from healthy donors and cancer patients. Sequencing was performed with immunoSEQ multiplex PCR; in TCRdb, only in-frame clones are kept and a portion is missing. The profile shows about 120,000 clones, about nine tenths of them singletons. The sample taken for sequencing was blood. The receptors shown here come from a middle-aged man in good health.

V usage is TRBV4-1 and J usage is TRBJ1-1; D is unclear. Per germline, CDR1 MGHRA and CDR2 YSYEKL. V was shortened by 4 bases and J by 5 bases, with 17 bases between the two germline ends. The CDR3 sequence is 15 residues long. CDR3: CASSPTMKSVTEAFF. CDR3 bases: TGCGCCAGCAGCCCCACTATGAAGAGTGTGACTGAAGCTTTCTTT.

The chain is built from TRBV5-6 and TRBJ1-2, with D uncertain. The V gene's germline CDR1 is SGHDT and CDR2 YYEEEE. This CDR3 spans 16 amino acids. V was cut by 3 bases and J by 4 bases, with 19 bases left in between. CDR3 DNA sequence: TGTGCCAGCAGCTGGGCCAGTACGTTGGTGGGCTATGGCTACACCTTC. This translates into CASSWASTLVGYGYTF.

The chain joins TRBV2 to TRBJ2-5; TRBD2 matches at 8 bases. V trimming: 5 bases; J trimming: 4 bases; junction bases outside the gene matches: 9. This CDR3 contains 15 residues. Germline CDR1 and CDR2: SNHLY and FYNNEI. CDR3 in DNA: TGTGCCAGCAGTCCCCAGGGACTAGTGGGAGAGACCCAGTACTTC. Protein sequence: CASSPQGLVGETQYF. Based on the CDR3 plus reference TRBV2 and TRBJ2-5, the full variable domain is EPEVTQTPSHQVTQMGQEVILRCVPISNHLYFYWYRQILGQKVEFLVSFYNNEISEKSEIFDDQFSVERPDGSNFTLKIRSTKLEDSAMYFCASSPQGLVGETQYFGPGTRLLVL.

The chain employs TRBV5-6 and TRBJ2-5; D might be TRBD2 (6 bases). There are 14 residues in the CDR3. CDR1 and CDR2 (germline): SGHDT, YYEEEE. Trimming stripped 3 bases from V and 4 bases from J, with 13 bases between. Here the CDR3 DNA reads TGTGCCAGCAGCTACAGACTAGAACGAGAGACCCAGTACTTC. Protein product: CASSYRLERETQYF.

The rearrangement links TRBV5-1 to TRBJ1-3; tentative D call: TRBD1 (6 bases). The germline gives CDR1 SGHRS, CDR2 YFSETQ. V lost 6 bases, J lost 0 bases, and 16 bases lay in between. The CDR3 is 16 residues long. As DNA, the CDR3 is TGCGCCAGCACCCGGCTCGGACAGAGCTCTGGAAACACCATATATTTT. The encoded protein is CASTRLGQSSGNTIYF.

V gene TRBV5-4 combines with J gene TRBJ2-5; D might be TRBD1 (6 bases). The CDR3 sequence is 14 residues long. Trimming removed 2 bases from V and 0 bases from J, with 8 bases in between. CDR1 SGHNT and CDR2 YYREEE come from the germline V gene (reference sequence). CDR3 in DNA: TGTGCCAGCAGCTTCGGACAGAACCAAGAGACCCAGTACTTC. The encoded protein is CASSFGQNQETQYF.

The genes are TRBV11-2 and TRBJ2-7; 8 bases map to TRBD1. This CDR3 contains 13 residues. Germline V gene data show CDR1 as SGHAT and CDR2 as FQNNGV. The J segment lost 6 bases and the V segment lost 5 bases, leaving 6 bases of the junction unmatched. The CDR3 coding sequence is TGTGCCAGCAGCGGGGACAGGTACGGCGAGCAGTACTTC. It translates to CASSGDRYGEQYF.

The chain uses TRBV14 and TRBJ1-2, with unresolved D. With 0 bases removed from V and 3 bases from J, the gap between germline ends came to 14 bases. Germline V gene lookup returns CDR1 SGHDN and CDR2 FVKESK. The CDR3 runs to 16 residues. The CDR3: CASSQDNREFYYGYTF. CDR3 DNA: TGTGCCAGCAGCCAAGATAATCGGGAATTCTACTATGGCTACACCTTC.

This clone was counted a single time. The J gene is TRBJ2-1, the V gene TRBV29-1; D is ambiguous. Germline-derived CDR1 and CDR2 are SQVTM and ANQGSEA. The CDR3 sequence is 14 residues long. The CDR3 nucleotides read TGCAGTTCAACCCAGCTGGGGTATGGCAATGAGCAGTTCTTC. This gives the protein CSSTQLGYGNEQFF.

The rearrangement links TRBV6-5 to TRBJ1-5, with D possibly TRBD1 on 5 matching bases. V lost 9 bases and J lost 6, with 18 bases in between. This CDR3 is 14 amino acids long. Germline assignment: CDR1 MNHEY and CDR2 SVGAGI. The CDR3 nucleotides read TGTGCCAGTAGGCCGGGACCCACGTCTCAGCCCCAGCATTTT. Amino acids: CASRPGPTSQPQHF.

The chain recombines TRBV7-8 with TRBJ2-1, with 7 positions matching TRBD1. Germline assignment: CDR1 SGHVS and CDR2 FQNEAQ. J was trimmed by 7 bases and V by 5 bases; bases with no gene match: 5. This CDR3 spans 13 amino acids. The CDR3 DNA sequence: TGTGCCAGCAGCCCGGACAGGTTTAATGAGCAGTTCTTC. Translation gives CASSPDRFNEQFF. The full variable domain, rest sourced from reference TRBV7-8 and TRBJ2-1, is GAGVSQSPRYKVAKRGQDVALRCDPISGHVSLFWYQQALGQGPEFLTYFQNEAQLDKSGLPSDRFFAERPEGSVSTLKIQRTQQEDSAVYLCASSPDRFNEQFFGPGTRLTVL.

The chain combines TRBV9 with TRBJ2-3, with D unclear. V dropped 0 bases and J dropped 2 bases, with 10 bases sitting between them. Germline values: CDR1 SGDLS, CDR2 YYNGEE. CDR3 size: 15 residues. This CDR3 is CASSVVPQNTDTQYF. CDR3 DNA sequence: TGTGCCAGCAGCGTAGTGCCCCAGAACACAGATACGCAGTATTTT.

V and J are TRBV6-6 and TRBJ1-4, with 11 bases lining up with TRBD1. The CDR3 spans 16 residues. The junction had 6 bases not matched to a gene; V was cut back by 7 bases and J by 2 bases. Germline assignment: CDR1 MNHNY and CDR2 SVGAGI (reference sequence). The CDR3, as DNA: TGTGCCAGCAAAGGACAGGGGGCGTCGACTAATGAAAAACTGTTTTTT. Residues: CASKGQGASTNEKLFF.

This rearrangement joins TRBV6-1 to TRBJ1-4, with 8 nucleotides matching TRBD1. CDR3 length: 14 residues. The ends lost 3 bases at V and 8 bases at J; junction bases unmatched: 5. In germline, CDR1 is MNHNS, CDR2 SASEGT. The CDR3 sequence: CASSEGQVGEKLFF. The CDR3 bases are TGTGCCAGCAGTGAGGGACAGGTTGGGGAAAAACTGTTTTTT.

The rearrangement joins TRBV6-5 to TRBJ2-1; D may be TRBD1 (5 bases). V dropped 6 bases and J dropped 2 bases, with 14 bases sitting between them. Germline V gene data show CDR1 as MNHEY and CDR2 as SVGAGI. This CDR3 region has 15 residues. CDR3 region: CASRQDTSTYNEQFF. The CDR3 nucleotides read TGTGCCAGCAGACAGGACACCTCAACCTACAATGAGCAGTTCTTC.

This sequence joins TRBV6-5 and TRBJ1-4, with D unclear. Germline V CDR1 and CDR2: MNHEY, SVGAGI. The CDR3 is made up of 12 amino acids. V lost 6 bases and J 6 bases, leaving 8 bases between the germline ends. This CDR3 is CASRAPDEKLFF. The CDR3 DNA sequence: TGTGCCAGCAGAGCCCCGGATGAAAAACTGTTTTTT.